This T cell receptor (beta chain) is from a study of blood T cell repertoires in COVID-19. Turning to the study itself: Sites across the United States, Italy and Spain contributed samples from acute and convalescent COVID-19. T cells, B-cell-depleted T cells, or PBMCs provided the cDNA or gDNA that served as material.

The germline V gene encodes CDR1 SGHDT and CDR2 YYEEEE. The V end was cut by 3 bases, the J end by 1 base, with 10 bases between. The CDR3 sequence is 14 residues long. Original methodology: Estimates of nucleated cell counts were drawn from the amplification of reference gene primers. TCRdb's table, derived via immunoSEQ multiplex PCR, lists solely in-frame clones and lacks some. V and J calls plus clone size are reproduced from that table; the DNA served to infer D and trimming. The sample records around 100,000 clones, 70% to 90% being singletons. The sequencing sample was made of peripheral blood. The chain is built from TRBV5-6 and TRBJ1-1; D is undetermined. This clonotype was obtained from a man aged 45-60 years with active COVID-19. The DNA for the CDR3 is TGTGCCAGCAGCTCCCTACAGAGGAACACTGAAGCTTTCTTT. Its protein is CASSSLQRNTEAFF.